Following are 15 T cell receptor beta chains from one sample sequenced in a study of vaccination effects on CD4 cells after COVID-19 (dated 2022 in TCRdb). After more than nine days of culture, CD4+ T cells were isolated with the EasySep CD4+ T cell isolation kit. Antigens for these TCRs are unknown. Library preparation was by the immunoSEQ multiplex PCR assay. TCRdb took this table from immuneACCESS and kept in-frame rearrangements with V and J called. Such tables lack part of the clones; where checked against another copy, unresolved V genes explain under half of the gap, and the rest is unexplained. The sample contains around 46,000 clones, 55% to 75% of them found a single time. 4.5% to 7% of the sample comes from the top ten. The sequencing here drew on CD4+ T cells from PBMCs cultured without peptide, taken before COVID-19 vaccination. The source of these receptors is a human donor who received a COVID-19 vaccine.

The chain carries TRBV6-5 and TRBJ2-7; the D gene is possibly TRBD1 (8 bases). This CDR3 region has 15 residues. V dropped 2 bases and J dropped 0 bases, with 11 bases sitting between them. Per the germline V gene, CDR1 is MNHEY and CDR2 is SVGAGI. The CDR3 is CASSYSGTGSYEQYF. DNA for the CDR3: TGTGCCAGCAGTTACAGCGGGACAGGCTCCTACGAGCAGTACTTC.

A few counts support this clone. The chain is built from TRBV6-5 and TRBJ2-7, with TRBD1 matching 7 bases. The V gene end was trimmed by 11 bases and the J gene end by 0 bases; junction bases not matched to a gene: 4. The germline gives CDR1 MNHEY, CDR2 SVGAGI. The CDR3 sequence is 12 residues long. The CDR3 here is CAGRTGSYEQYF. CDR3 DNA: TGTGCCGGTAGGACAGGCTCCTACGAGCAGTACTTC.

This rearrangement joins TRBV2 to TRBJ2-5; D not certain. CDR3 length: 15 amino acids. Germline V gene data show CDR1 as SNHLY and CDR2 as FYNNEI. Trimming took off 2 bases at V and 4 bases at J, with 14 bases between the two ends. This CDR3 reads CASSESVVVGETQYF. The CDR3 region has the DNA TGTGCCAGCAGTGAATCCGTGGTGGTGGGAGAGACCCAGTACTTC.

J is TRBJ1-6 and V is TRBV28; no firm D call. CDR3 length: 16 residues. Germline CDR1 and CDR2: MDHEN and SYDVKM. V was pared by 2 bases and J by 3 bases, with 11 bases between. The CDR3 region is CASSLIRVNYNSPLHF. The CDR3 DNA sequence: TGTGCCAGCAGTTTAATTAGGGTGAACTATAATTCACCCCTCCACTTT. Looking up the rest from reference TRBV28 and TRBJ1-6 gives the full variable domain: DVKVTQSSRYLVKRTGEKVFLECVQDMDHENMFWYRQDPGLGLRLIYFSYDVKMKEKGDIPEGYSVSREKKERFSLILESASTNQTSMYLCASSLIRVNYNSPLHFGNGTRLTVT.

This clone was counted between two and nine times. This chain uses TRBV2 with TRBJ2-5; TRBD2 matches at 8 bases. The CDR3 has 11 residues. Germline V gene lookup returns CDR1 SNHLY and CDR2 FYNNEI. The ends lost 4 bases at V and 13 bases at J; junction bases unmatched: 5. CDR3 in DNA: TGTGCCAGCAGTGGGTCGGGAGGGCCGTACTTC. Its protein product is CASSGSGGPYF.

This clone was recorded a few times. This chain links TRBV6-6 with TRBJ1-5; tentative D call: TRBD1 (5 bases). V was pared by 0 bases and J by 2 bases, with 11 bases between. The germline V gene encodes CDR1 MNHNY and CDR2 SVGAGI (reference sequence). CDR3 length: 16 residues. CDR3 nucleotides: TGTGCCAGCAGTTACTCTGCAGGGTTCGGCAATCAGCCCCAGCATTTT. It is translated as CASSYSAGFGNQPQHF.

This clone was counted only a few times. V and J are TRBV10-1 and TRBJ2-7; D is perhaps TRBD1 (6 bases). The V and J ends lost 5 bases and 3 bases respectively, with 14 bases between them. This CDR3 is 14 amino acids long. Germline loops: CDR1 WNHNN, CDR2 SYGVQD (reference sequence). CDR3: CASSSDWGHYEQYF. The CDR3 DNA sequence: TGCGCCAGCAGTTCGGATTGGGGACACTACGAGCAGTACTTC.

This clone turned up a few times. The chain couples TRBV6-6 to TRBJ2-7, with a weak D call TRBD2 (6 bases). Germline V gene lookup returns CDR1 MNHNY and CDR2 SVGAGI (reference sequence). Trimming shortened V by 9 bases and J by 8 bases, and 23 bases separated the two germline ends. The CDR3 totals 14 residues. CDR3 amino acids: CARGLLAPPGKQYF. The DNA for the CDR3 is TGTGCCAGGGGATTACTAGCACCGCCCGGCAAGCAGTACTTC.

This rearrangement joins TRBV19 to TRBJ2-6; D gene ambiguous. Deletions cut 1 base from V and 2 bases from J, with 3 bases between. Germline assignment: CDR1 LNHDA and CDR2 SQIVND (reference sequence). The CDR3 runs to 14 residues. The CDR3 nucleotides are TGTGCCAGTAGTATAGGCCCTGGGGCCAACGTCCTGACTTTC. This translates into CASSIGPGANVLTF.

The chain employs TRBV5-1 and TRBJ1-2; 8 bases match TRBD1. Germline CDR1 is SGHRS and CDR2 is YFSETQ. The CDR3 is 14 residues long. With 2 bases clipped from V and 6 bases from J, the junction kept 6 bases outside the gene matches. Written as DNA, the CDR3 is TGCGCCAGCAGCTTTGCAGGGGGCGCGGATGGCTACACCTTC. Translated, it gives CASSFAGGADGYTF.

V and J are TRBV24-1 and TRBJ1-2, with D possibly matching TRBD1 (5 bases). Germline-derived CDR1 and CDR2 are KGHDR and SFDVKD. This CDR3 is 15 amino acids long. Trimming left V 3 bases short and J 8 bases short, with 18 bases between. CDR3 coding DNA: TGTGCCACCAGTGATGGGGGAACAGGAGCCGACGGCTACACCTTC. Translated: CATSDGGTGADGYTF.

About this clone: At the DNA level, this CDR3 is encoded by other sequences in the same sample as well. The rearrangement links TRBV5-8 to TRBJ2-3; perhaps TRBD2 as D (6 bases). The CDR3 is 14 amino acids. The V end lost 4 bases, the J end lost 2 bases, and 11 bases lay between the germline ends. CDR1 is SGHTS and CDR2 is YDEGEE in the germline V gene. The CDR3 sequence: CASSPGLPTDTQYF. The CDR3 DNA reads as TGTGCCAGCAGCCCCGGACTACCCACAGATACGCAGTATTTT.

The table lists this clone with a few counts. The CDR3 DNA reads TGTGCCAGTCGACAGGGCGGGAGTGAAGCTTTCTTT. Translating it yields CASRQGGSEAFF. V usage is TRBV19 and J usage is TRBJ1-1; TRBD1 matches 7 bases. The CDR3 contains 12 residues. Germline V gene sequence: CDR1 LNHDA, CDR2 SQIVND (reference sequence). With V trimmed by 8 bases and J by 7 bases, 7 bases remained unmatched. Supplemented by reference TRBV19 and TRBJ1-1, the full variable domain reads DGGITQSPKYLFRKEGQNVTLSCEQNLNHDAMYWYRQDPGQGLRLIYYSQIVNDFQKGDIAEGYSVSREKKESFPLTVTSAQKNPTAFYLCASRQGGSEAFFGQGTRLTVV.

The CDR3 DNA follows: TGTGCCAGCAGCGTAGAGGGGAATAGCAATCAGCCCCAGCATTTT. Amino acid sequence: CASSVEGNSNQPQHF. V gene TRBV9 combines with J gene TRBJ1-5; perhaps TRBD1 as D (5 bases). The CDR3 runs to 15 residues. CDR1 SGDLS and CDR2 YYNGEE come from the germline V gene. With 0 bases removed from V and 0 bases from J, the gap between germline ends came to 7 bases. The full variable domain, with the rest looked up from reference TRBV9 and TRBJ1-5, is DSGVTQTPKHLITATGQRVTLRCSPRSGDLSVYWYQQSLDQGLQFLIQYYNGEERAKGNILERFSAQQFPDLHSELNLSSLELGDSALYFCASSVEGNSNQPQHFGDGTRLSIL.

The CDR3: CASSAFDRGRSGYTF. The DNA for the CDR3 is TGTGCCAGCAGCGCTTTTGACAGGGGGCGGAGTGGCTACACCTTC. The rearrangement joins TRBV6-5 to TRBJ1-2; TRBD1 matches 10 bases. The CDR3 is 15 amino acids. CDR1 is MNHEY, CDR2 SVGAGI, per germline. The J segment lost 7 bases and the V segment lost 6 bases, leaving 11 bases of the junction unmatched.